The next 29 T cell receptor beta chains were all read from a single sample in a study of blood T cells in healthy people across ages. With a J-beta primer mix and a sample-barcoded 5' primer, a second PCR ran 7 to 11 cycles. One entry per CDR3 protein results from TCRdb running MiXCR on the 5' RACE reads. The sample consists of 1.5 million to 2 million distinct CDR3 sequences, about two fifths of them appearing once. Material: blood. Source of these receptors: a human donor in good health.

The genes are TRBV2 and TRBJ2-7; D is uncertain. The V and J ends lost 5 bases and 6 bases respectively, with 5 bases between them. CDR1 and CDR2 from the germline V gene are SNHLY and FYNNEI. This CDR3 has 10 residues. The DNA of the CDR3 is TGTGCCAGCAGTAGGGCCGAGCAGTACTTC. Its protein product is CASSRAEQYF.

The chain carries TRBV29-1 and TRBJ2-1; D is uncertain. This CDR3 is built from 10 residues. The ends were cut back, 6 bases at V and 7 bases at J, with 7 bases in the middle. CDR1 is SQVTM, CDR2 ANQGSEA, per germline. CDR3 DNA sequence: TGCAGCGTCCGTTGGAATGAGCAGTTCTTC. This translates into CSVRWNEQFF.

The rearrangement links TRBV29-1 to TRBJ2-7; perhaps TRBD2 as D (5 bases). The J call may be incorrect, as the DNA end agrees better with TRBJ2-5. In germline, CDR1 is SQVTM, CDR2 ANQGSEA. The CDR3 length is 14 residues. This CDR3 reads CSVESVLVKETQYF. Written as DNA, the CDR3 is TGCAGCGTTGAAAGTGTACTAGTCAAAGAGACCCAGTACTTC.

This clonotype has only a few counts. The rearrangement uses TRBV5-5 and TRBJ2-3; D gene unclear. Trimming cost V 2 bases and J 9 bases, with 16 bases left between them. Germline assignment: CDR1 SGHKS and CDR2 YYEKEE (reference sequence). This CDR3 is 14 amino acids long. The CDR3 DNA reads as TGTGCCAGCAGCTTCGGTCTGGCTTCCGGCACGCAGTATTTT. Translating it yields CASSFGLASGTQYF.

V is TRBV6-1 and J is TRBJ2-1; 8 bases align to TRBD2. CDR1 is MNHNS, CDR2 SASEGT, per germline. V was pared by 1 base and J by 0 bases, with 2 bases of the junction left unmatched. The CDR3 length is 16 residues. CDR3 in amino acids: CASSEDSGSSYNEQFF. The DNA of the CDR3 is TGTGCCAGCAGTGAAGACAGCGGGAGCTCCTACAATGAGCAGTTCTTC.

This clonotype was counted a few times. The chain combines TRBV5-1 with TRBJ2-3, with D hard to call. The CDR3 consists of 15 residues. Trimming cost V 0 bases and J 5 bases, with 13 bases left between them. Germline lookup yields CDR1 SGHRS and CDR2 YFSETQ. The CDR3 sequence is CASSLEADALDTQYF. CDR3 nucleotide sequence: TGCGCCAGCAGCTTGGAAGCAGACGCCTTAGATACGCAGTATTTT.

CDR3 loop: CASSLDLSNEKLFF. The CDR3 nucleotides read TGTGCCAGCAGCTTAGATCTGTCGAATGAAAAACTGTTTTTT. This chain links TRBV7-9 with TRBJ1-4; D unclear. The CDR3 runs to 14 residues. Germline CDR1 SEHNR, CDR2 FQNEAQ (reference sequence). Trimming shortened V by 1 base and J by 5 bases, and 8 bases separated the two germline ends.

The chain couples TRBV20-1 to TRBJ2-3; 8 positions match TRBD2. Trimming took 3 bases from V and 9 from J; bases not matched to a gene: 14. The CDR3 consists of 15 residues. Germline lookup yields CDR1 DFQATT and CDR2 SNEGSKA (reference sequence). The CDR3 DNA reads as TGCAGTGCTAGTGAGCCCAAGCGGGGGCTGTGGACGCAGTATTTT. Its protein product is CSASEPKRGLWTQYF.

The gene calls are TRBV20-1 and TRBJ2-1, with TRBD2 matching 9 bases. The DNA end is more similar to TRBJ2-7, so the J call may be wrong. The CDR3 extends over 14 amino acids. CDR1 and CDR2 (germline): DFQATT, SNEGSKA (reference sequence). CDR3 DNA: TGCAGTGTTGCGAGCGGCGGGGGGGACTACGAGCAGTACTTC. It yields the protein CSVASGGGDYEQYF.

Here the CDR3 reads CSVESGSEYEQYF. The DNA of the CDR3 is TGCAGCGTTGAATCGGGGTCTGAGTACGAGCAGTACTTC. The rearrangement uses TRBV29-1 and TRBJ2-7; maybe TRBD2 (5 bases). Germline V gene sequence: CDR1 SQVTM, CDR2 ANQGSEA. The V end was cut by 2 bases, the J end by 4 bases, with 12 bases between. This CDR3 contains 13 residues.

About this clonotype itself: The germline gene is not matched at one end of the junction; a read error may be the cause. The chain carries TRBV20-1 and TRBJ1-2; possible D gene TRBD1, 5 bases. Germline V lookup: CDR1 DFQATT, CDR2 SNEGSKA (reference sequence). CDR3 length: 11 amino acids. DNA of the CDR3: TGCAGTGCAGGGGTGGGGGATGGCCACACCTTC. Translation: CSAGVGDGHTF.

The V gene is TRBV12-3 or TRBV12-4, the J gene TRBJ2-6, with D unresolved. Trimming removed 7 bases from V and 0 bases from J, with 16 bases in between. This CDR3 has 17 amino acids. CDR3 in DNA: TGTGCCAGCACCCCGAGCTGGGCAGCCTCTGGGGCCAACGTCCTGACTTTC. It yields the protein CASTPSWAASGANVLTF.

This clonotype was seen only a few times. The chain carries TRBV7-3 and TRBJ2-1; a weak D match, TRBD2 (6 bases). CDR1 is SGHTA and CDR2 is FQGTGA in the germline V gene. V lost 6 bases and J 3 bases, leaving 18 bases between the germline ends. There are 16 residues in the CDR3. CDR3 DNA: TGTGCCAGCAGTCCAGGATGGGGGGAGGACTACAATGAGCAGTTCTTC. Translating it yields CASSPGWGEDYNEQFF.

This clonotype showed up many times. The rearrangement links TRBV7-7 to TRBJ2-7, with 8 nucleotides matching TRBD1. The CDR3 runs 13 residues. Germline assignment: CDR1 SSHAT and CDR2 FNYEAQ (reference sequence). The V gene end was trimmed by 5 bases and the J gene end by 5 bases; junction bases not matched to a gene: 5. This CDR3 reads CASSADRGHEQYF. The CDR3 DNA is TGTGCCAGCAGCGCTGACAGGGGCCACGAGCAGTACTTC.

The V gene is TRBV5-1, the J gene TRBJ2-6; D gene uncertain. CDR3 size: 14 residues. With 2 bases removed from V and 4 bases from J, the gap between germline ends came to 7 bases. Per the germline V gene, CDR1 is SGHRS and CDR2 is YFSETQ. CDR3 loop: CASSFTGGANVLTF. The CDR3 bases are TGCGCCAGCAGCTTTACCGGCGGGGCCAACGTCCTGACTTTC.

There are a few counts of this clonotype. The rearrangement uses TRBV12-3 or TRBV12-4 and TRBJ2-1; 16 nucleotides agree with TRBD2. The CDR3 totals 22 residues. V shed 2 bases, J shed 8 bases, and the junction held 21 bases outside the gene matches. As DNA, the CDR3 is TGTGCCAGCAGTTTACTGGTGCTCCGGGGACTAGCGGGGGGGCCTAGGAAGGATGAGCAGTTCTTC. It encodes CASSLLVLRGLAGGPRKDEQFF.

This clonotype was observed many times. The V and J genes are TRBV6-5 and TRBJ2-4; a weak D match, TRBD2 (6 bases). The germline V and J ends were trimmed by 7 bases and 9 bases, with 19 bases remaining between them. This CDR3 spans 14 amino acids. CDR1 and CDR2 from the germline V gene are MNHEY and SVGAGI. The CDR3 bases are TGTGCCAGCACCCCGACTAGAAAGGCTGGCATTCAGTACTTC. Translated: CASTPTRKAGIQYF.

This clonotype occurred a few times. The chain combines TRBV11-3 with TRBJ2-5; D is possibly TRBD1 (6 bases). The J call may be faulty, since TRBJ2-7 better matches the DNA end. Germline CDR1 is SGHNT and CDR2 is YENEEA. This CDR3 has 14 residues. The CDR3 DNA reads TGTGCCAGCAGCTCCCCGGACAGAATCTACGAGCAGTACTTC. Translated: CASSSPDRIYEQYF.

The chain recombines TRBV12-3 or TRBV12-4 with TRBJ1-4, with 7 bases that match TRBD1. Trimming removed 6 bases from V and 7 bases from J; junction bases left unmatched: 14. CDR3 length: 16 amino acids. The CDR3 bases are TGTGCCAGCAGCCCAGACAGGGAAGGTTACTTTGAAAAACTGTTTTTT. Amino acid sequence: CASSPDREGYFEKLFF.

This clonotype was counted a few times. The CDR3 is CASSLEGLTYNEQFF. The CDR3 DNA reads TGCGCCAGCAGCTTGGAGGGACTCACCTACAATGAGCAGTTCTTC. The chain has TRBV5-1 and TRBJ2-1, with D tentatively TRBD2 (6 bases). The ends were cut back, 0 bases at V and 2 bases at J, with 9 bases in the middle. The V gene's germline CDR1 is SGHRS and CDR2 YFSETQ. The CDR3 runs 15 residues.

The chain links TRBV7-2 to TRBJ2-3, with 8 bases identical to TRBD2. Germline V gene lookup returns CDR1 SGHTA and CDR2 FQGNSA. The CDR3 extends over 16 amino acids. The V and J ends lost 5 bases and 4 bases, in that order; junction bases with no gene match: 11. Here the CDR3 reads CASSLTGRGGSDTQYF. For the CDR3, the DNA is TGTGCCAGCAGCCTCACAGGGCGCGGGGGGTCAGATACGCAGTATTTT.

Worth noting for this clonotype: A junction boundary mismatches the germline segment, possibly from a read error. The rearrangement joins TRBV7-6 to TRBJ2-5, with no clear D. Germline V CDR1 and CDR2: SGHVS, FNYEAQ. CDR3 size: 12 residues. CDR3 nucleotide sequence: TGTGCCAGCAGCGCCTCCCAACAGACCCAGTACTTC. This sequence encodes CASSASQQTQYF.

The chain uses TRBV20-1 and TRBJ2-7; 8 bases are a match to TRBD1. The germline V gene has CDR1 DFQATT and CDR2 SNEGSKA (reference sequence). V shed 6 bases and J 4 bases; nucleotides not matched to a gene: 5. This CDR3 region has 12 residues. CDR3 sequence reads: CSAPDREYEQYF. CDR3 bases: TGCAGTGCCCCGGACAGGGAGTACGAGCAGTACTTC.

The chain combines TRBV20-1 with TRBJ2-1; 9 bases line up with TRBD2. J gave up 9 bases and V 5 bases, and 11 bases lay outside the gene matches. Germline V CDR1 and CDR2: DFQATT, SNEGSKA (reference sequence). This CDR3 has 14 amino acids. In nucleotides, the CDR3 is TGCAGTGCTGCCTTAGCGGGGGCAAGCGTTGAGCAGTTCTTC. This codes for CSAALAGASVEQFF.

This clonotype was observed a few times. At one boundary the junction diverges from the germline segment, which might be a read error. CDR3 protein: CSARIGTSAKNIQYF. The CDR3 DNA is TGCAGCGCTAGAATCGGGACATCGGCCAAAAACATTCAGTACTTC. The chain is built from TRBV20-1 and TRBJ2-4; weak D call: TRBD1 (6 bases). CDR3 length: 15 residues. Germline V gene sequence: CDR1 DFQATT, CDR2 SNEGSKA (reference sequence).

This clonotype was observed a few times. V usage is TRBV12-3 or TRBV12-4 and J usage is TRBJ2-4; maybe TRBD2 (5 bases). The CDR3 sequence is 13 residues long. V shed 5 bases and J shed 13 bases, with 18 bases lying between them. Here the CDR3 reads CASSPQSYWEQYF. The CDR3 DNA is TGTGCCAGCAGTCCCCAGTCTTATTGGGAGCAGTACTTC.

There are a few counts of this clonotype. CDR3 nucleotide sequence: TGCGCCAGCAGCCGGAGTGTGGGGGACTATGGCTACACCTTC. It encodes CASSRSVGDYGYTF. The V gene is TRBV4-3, the J gene TRBJ1-2, with a weak D call TRBD1 (5 bases). The length of the CDR3 is 14 residues. V was clipped by 4 bases and J by 3 bases, with 12 bases between them. CDR1 is LGHNA, CDR2 YSLEER, per germline.

The genes are TRBV7-9 and TRBJ2-1; 7 nucleotides line up with TRBD2. The CDR3 loop spans 13 amino acids. With 5 bases clipped from V and 8 bases from J, the junction kept 6 bases outside the gene matches. Per the germline V gene, CDR1 is SEHNR and CDR2 is FQNEAQ (reference sequence). The CDR3, as DNA: TGTGCCAGCAGCCGTGGGGGGGTGGATGAGCAGTTCTTC. As protein: CASSRGGVDEQFF.

There are many counts of this clonotype. The rearrangement uses TRBV7-3 and TRBJ1-1; possible D gene TRBD1, 5 bases. Trimming cost V 0 bases and J 4 bases, with 6 bases left between them. Germline assignment: CDR1 SGHTA and CDR2 FQGTGA. The CDR3 runs 13 residues. The CDR3: CASSLTDTTEAFF. The CDR3 DNA is TGTGCCAGCAGCTTAACGGACACCACTGAAGCTTTCTTT.